The 14 T cell receptor beta chains below come from one sample, sequenced in a study of shared clonotypes between healthy human individuals. The assay was immunoSEQ multiplex PCR, and TCRdb's table has in-frame clones only and misses some. The sample carries 2 million to 2.5 million clones, approximately 90% recorded once. The specimen was naive CD4+ T cells from PBMCs. Indicated subset: CD45RA+ positively selected. These receptors came from a young man in good health. Some clones in this sample may be carry-over from other donors' samples.

This chain uses TRBV30 with TRBJ2-2; 11 bases are shared with TRBD2. The CDR3 loop spans 13 amino acids. V shed 8 bases, J shed 5 bases, and the junction held 4 bases outside the gene matches. Per the germline V gene, CDR1 is GTSNPN and CDR2 is SVGIG (reference sequence). CDR3 loop: CARRLAGTGELFF. The CDR3 bases are TGTGCCCGTCGACTAGCGGGGACCGGGGAGCTGTTTTTT.

The rearrangement uses TRBV5-1 and TRBJ2-7, with 7 bases lining up with TRBD1. With 4 bases clipped from V and 0 bases from J, the junction kept 10 bases outside the gene matches. Germline CDR1 reads SGHRS; CDR2 reads YFSETQ. The CDR3 consists of 16 residues. The CDR3 bases are TGCGCCAGCAGCCGTTACACCGGGACAGCCTCCTACGAGCAGTACTTC. Protein product: CASSRYTGTASYEQYF.

The V call is TRBV7-2, the J call TRBJ2-1; D is tentatively TRBD1 or TRBD2 (5 bases each). The V end was cut by 4 bases, the J end by 8 bases, with 12 bases between. Germline lookup yields CDR1 SGHTA and CDR2 FQGNSA. This CDR3 spans 13 amino acids. CDR3 amino acids: CASSWGPGDEQFF. In nucleotides, the CDR3 is TGTGCCAGCAGCTGGGGACCTGGCGATGAGCAGTTCTTC.

This chain uses TRBV27 with TRBJ2-3, with TRBD2 matching over 7 bases. J lost 5 bases, V lost 4 bases, and 12 bases had no gene match. The CDR3 runs 16 residues. The germline V gene encodes CDR1 MNHEY and CDR2 SMNVEV (reference sequence). The CDR3 here is CASSSRTGEGLDTQYF. In DNA, the CDR3 is TGTGCCAGCAGTTCACGGACTGGGGAGGGGTTAGATACGCAGTATTTT.

This chain joins TRBV9 and TRBJ2-3; TRBD2 matches 7 bases. J was trimmed by 5 bases and V by 0 bases; bases with no gene match: 3. The CDR3 has 14 amino acids. Germline CDR1 reads SGDLS; CDR2 reads YYNGEE. CDR3 residues: CASSVGLARDTQYF. In DNA, the CDR3 is TGTGCCAGCAGCGTAGGACTAGCCCGAGATACGCAGTATTTT.

There are a few counts of this clone. The J gene is TRBJ2-7, the V gene TRBV6-6; the D is unclear. This CDR3 region has 11 residues. With 5 bases removed from V and 5 bases from J, the gap between germline ends came to 7 bases. Germline loops: CDR1 MNHNY, CDR2 SVGAGI (reference sequence). CDR3 in DNA: TGTGCCAGCAGTCCTTTAGACGAGCAGTACTTC. Protein: CASSPLDEQYF.

In DNA form, the CDR3 reads TGTGCCAGCAGCTCGGTACGGGGACCTTCTAACTATGGCTACACCTTC. Protein product: CASSSVRGPSNYGYTF. J is TRBJ1-2 and V is TRBV11-2; weak D call: TRBD1 (5 bases). The CDR3 contains 16 residues. From germline, CDR1 is SGHAT and CDR2 FQNNGV. V lost 4 bases to trimming and J lost 0 bases, with 15 bases between them.

This chain uses TRBV7-2 with TRBJ1-1; unclear D gene. Germline V gene data show CDR1 as SGHTA and CDR2 as FQGNSA. This CDR3 has 16 amino acids. Trimming pared 11 bases from V and 4 bases from J, leaving 26 bases between. DNA for the CDR3: TGTGCCGTCCGCAAAGGACCATCGGGCGGTGGCACTGAAGCTTTCTTT. Its protein is CAVRKGPSGGGTEAFF. The full variable domain, in which reference TRBV7-2 and TRBJ1-1 provide the parts outside the CDR3, is GAGVSQSPSNKVTEKGKDVELRCDPISGHTALYWYRQSLGQGLEFLIYFQGNSAPDKSGLPSDRFSAERTGGSVSTLTIQRTQQEDSAVYLCAVRKGPSGGGTEAFFGQGTRLTVV.

This sequence joins TRBV28 and TRBJ2-7; D ambiguous. The germline V gene encodes CDR1 MDHEN and CDR2 SYDVKM. V was cut by 8 bases and J by 5 bases, with 10 bases left in between. This CDR3 has 11 residues. DNA of the CDR3: TGTGCCAGCGCCTTATCCCACGAGCAGTACTTC. It translates to CASALSHEQYF.

The chain links TRBV2 to TRBJ2-1; TRBD1 is a possible D gene (5 bases). CDR3 length: 13 residues. From germline, CDR1 is SNHLY and CDR2 FYNNEI. V lost 7 bases, J lost 10 bases, and 17 bases lay in between. The CDR3 nucleotides are TGTGCCAGCAACCTACAGGCTTCCGGGGAGCAGTTCTTC. The encoded protein is CASNLQASGEQFF.

CDR3 amino acids: CAWSAGTGGNQPQHF. The CDR3, as DNA: TGTGCCTGGAGTGCCGGGACAGGGGGGAATCAGCCCCAGCATTTT. V and J are TRBV30 and TRBJ1-5; 11 bases line up with TRBD1. CDR3 size: 15 residues. Trimming took 1 base from V and 4 from J; bases not matched to a gene: 3. The germline V gene encodes CDR1 GTSNPN and CDR2 SVGIG (reference sequence).

On this clone: The identical CDR3 is also encoded by other nucleotide sequences in the sample. CDR3 loop: CASSPGLAGGQETQYF. In DNA form, the CDR3 reads TGTGCCAGCTCACCGGGACTAGCGGGAGGGCAAGAGACCCAGTACTTC. This chain joins TRBV18 and TRBJ2-5, with TRBD2 identical over 16 bases. Germline loops: CDR1 KGHSH, CDR2 LQKENI. The CDR3 consists of 16 residues. Trimming at V came to 3 bases and at J to 2 bases, leaving 0 bases not matched to a gene.

The chain uses TRBV28 and TRBJ1-5; possible D gene TRBD1, 5 bases. The CDR3 runs to 13 residues. CDR1 and CDR2 (germline): MDHEN, SYDVKM. Trimming removed 6 bases from V and 5 bases from J, with 11 bases in between. The CDR3 here is CASRQDSHQPQHF. The CDR3 nucleotides read TGTGCCAGCAGACAAGACAGTCATCAGCCCCAGCATTTT.

The rearrangement uses TRBV7-9 and TRBJ1-5, with 7 bases identical to TRBD1. V lost 1 base, J lost 2 bases, and 8 bases stayed unmatched. This CDR3 contains 17 residues. Germline-derived CDR1 and CDR2 are SEHNR and FQNEAQ (reference sequence). CDR3 nucleotide sequence: TGTGCCAGCAGCTTAGGGACAGGCGTTGAGGGCAATCAGCCCCAGCATTTT. Its translation: CASSLGTGVEGNQPQHF.